This TCR beta chain came from a study of blood T cell repertoires in COVID-19. On the study more broadly: Sources were T cells, B-cell-depleted T cells, or PBMCs; the material itself was cDNA or gDNA.

This clone was recorded once. TCRdb's table, derived via immunoSEQ multiplex PCR, lists solely in-frame clones and lacks some. The sample yields nearly 110,000 clones, around 89% seen once. Sequencing used peripheral blood. The receptor comes from a man aged 45-65 years with active or convalescent COVID-19.

CDR3 nucleotides: TGTGCCAGCCATAAAACGGCGGAAGAGACCCAGTACTTC. This encodes CASHKTAEETQYF. The genes are TRBV6-5 and TRBJ2-5; D is ambiguous. Germline CDR1 and CDR2: MNHEY and SVGAGI. Trimming took 8 bases from V and 3 from J, leaving 13 bases between them. The CDR3 runs to 13 residues.